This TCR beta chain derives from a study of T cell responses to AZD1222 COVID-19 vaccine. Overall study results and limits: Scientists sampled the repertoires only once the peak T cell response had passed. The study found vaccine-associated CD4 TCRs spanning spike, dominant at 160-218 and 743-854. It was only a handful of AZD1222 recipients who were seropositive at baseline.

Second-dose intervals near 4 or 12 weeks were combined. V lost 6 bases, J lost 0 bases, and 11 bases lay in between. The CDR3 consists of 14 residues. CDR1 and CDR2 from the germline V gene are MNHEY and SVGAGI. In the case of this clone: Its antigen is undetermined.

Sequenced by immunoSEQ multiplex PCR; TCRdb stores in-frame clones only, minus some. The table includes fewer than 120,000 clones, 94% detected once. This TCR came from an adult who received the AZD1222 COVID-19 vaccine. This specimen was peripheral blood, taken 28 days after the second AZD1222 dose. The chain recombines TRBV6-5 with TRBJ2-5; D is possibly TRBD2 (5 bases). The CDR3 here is CASRRLRHQETQYF. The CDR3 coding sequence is TGTGCCAGCAGGAGACTAAGACACCAAGAGACCCAGTACTTC.